Each of the 4 T cell receptor beta chains below was sequenced from the same sample in a study of T cell repertoires in cytomegalovirus infection. TCRdb independently ran MiXCR on the reads; one entry per CDR3 protein. The sample includes some 160,000 distinct CDR3 sequences, 17% seen only once; the top ten take under 20%. Input material: CD8+ T cells from PBMCs. The receptors were gathered from a human donor in good health (CMV status not recorded). Some clones in this sample may be carry-over from other donors' samples.

This clonotype has just a few counts. The V gene is TRBV28, the J gene TRBJ2-5; D perhaps matches TRBD1 (6 bases). The germline gives CDR1 MDHEN, CDR2 SYDVKM. The CDR3 sequence is 16 residues long. Trimming took off 2 bases at V and 1 base at J, with 14 bases between the two ends. CDR3 protein: CASSLPRQGFQETQYF. The CDR3 coding sequence is TGTGCCAGCAGTTTACCGCGGCAGGGGTTCCAAGAGACCCAGTACTTC.

The J gene is TRBJ2-1, the V gene TRBV10-3; 7 positions match TRBD2. This CDR3 spans 15 amino acids. Per germline, CDR1 ENHRY and CDR2 SYGVKD. The trim removed 1 base at V and 5 bases at J, leaving 5 bases unmatched. CDR3 protein: CAISEWETSNNEQFF. The CDR3, as DNA: TGTGCCATCAGTGAGTGGGAGACTAGCAACAATGAGCAGTTCTTC.

This clonotype was counted between two and nine times. The chain employs TRBV6-2 or TRBV6-3 and TRBJ1-3; possible D gene TRBD1, 6 bases. The CDR3 spans 15 residues. With 0 bases removed from V and 2 bases from J, the gap between germline ends came to 8 bases. Germline V lookup: CDR1 MNHEY, CDR2 SVGEGT. CDR3 bases: TGTGCCAGCAGTTACTCGAGGGGGACTGGAAACACCATATATTTT. It is translated as CASSYSRGTGNTIYF.

This clonotype has just a few counts. The rearrangement links TRBV7-6 to TRBJ2-2, with D perhaps TRBD1 or TRBD2 (5 bases each). This CDR3 has 19 amino acids. V shed 2 bases and J shed 3 bases, with 22 bases lying between them. Germline assignment: CDR1 SGHVS and CDR2 FNYEAQ. CDR3 in DNA: TGTGCCAGCAGCTTAACCCCAATGTTACGGGGCCGTTACACCGGGGAGCTGTTTTTT. This sequence encodes CASSLTPMLRGRYTGELFF.